The 13 T cell receptor beta chains in this list originate from one sample, sequenced in a study of patients and donors after allogeneic stem cell transplantation. MiXCR, applied by TCRdb to the RT-PCR reads, yields one record per CDR3 protein. This sample carries hundreds of thousands of distinct CDR3 sequences, around two fifths of them seen once, and the ten largest clones take under 14%. Sequencing was performed on blood, either unsorted or a sorted T cell fraction (not recorded which). The receptor source for this set is a human donor who was either an allogeneic HSCT recipient or a stem cell or donor lymphocyte infusion donor (not recorded which). It is not recorded whose cells these are; they may come from a transplant donor.

The chain uses TRBV12-3 or TRBV12-4 and TRBJ1-5, with D possibly being TRBD1 (6 bases). V shed 3 bases and J shed 1 base, with 19 bases lying between them. This CDR3 has 18 amino acids. The DNA for the CDR3 is TGTGCCAGCAGTTTGGGGGCCGGGTTGACTACGAGCAATCAGCCCCAGCATTTT. Amino acid sequence: CASSLGAGLTTSNQPQHF.

The V gene is TRBV5-1, the J gene TRBJ1-4, with 8 positions matching TRBD1. The CDR3 totals 15 residues. Unmatched junction bases numbered 5, after V lost 0 bases and J lost 7 bases. CDR1 is SGHRS and CDR2 is YFSETQ in the germline V gene. The CDR3 sequence is CASSLGDRRGEKLFF. CDR3 nucleotide sequence: TGCGCCAGCAGCTTGGGGGACAGGAGGGGTGAAAAACTGTTTTTT.

This CDR3 reads CASTGRTSSYEQYF. CDR3 coding DNA: TGTGCCAGCACTGGTAGGACTAGCTCCTACGAGCAGTACTTC. The chain is built from TRBV28 and TRBJ2-7; 7 bases line up with TRBD2. With 7 bases clipped from V and 0 bases from J, the junction kept 6 bases outside the gene matches. Germline V gives CDR1 MDHEN, CDR2 SYDVKM. This CDR3 comprises 14 residues.

The V call is TRBV27, the J call TRBJ2-2; 8 bases are shared with TRBD1. Germline CDR1 MNHEY, CDR2 SMNVEV (reference sequence). The V gene end was trimmed by 7 bases and the J gene end by 4 bases; junction bases not matched to a gene: 8. This CDR3 is built from 15 residues. CDR3 DNA: TGTGCCAGCAACATCCAGGGGGCGGGCACCGGGGAGCTGTTTTTT. Translation gives CASNIQGAGTGELFF.

DNA for the CDR3: TGCGCCAGCAGCCCACGCCCGGGCCCAGACGAACTGTTTTTT. It yields the protein CASSPRPGPDELFF. The chain combines TRBV5-1 with TRBJ1-4; D remains ambiguous. Trimming shortened V by 4 bases and J by 12 bases, and 19 bases separated the two germline ends. Germline V gene sequence: CDR1 SGHRS, CDR2 YFSETQ. CDR3 length: 14 residues.

The chain couples TRBV3-1 to TRBJ2-1; perhaps TRBD2 as D (6 bases). This CDR3 region has 15 residues. Germline V gives CDR1 LGHDT, CDR2 YNNKEL (reference sequence). V lost 1 base, J lost 9 bases, and 16 bases lay in between. The CDR3: CASSQVSSARGEQFF. CDR3 in DNA: TGTGCCAGCAGCCAAGTATCTAGCGCGAGAGGTGAGCAGTTCTTC.

There are a few counts of this clonotype. This chain links TRBV20-1 with TRBJ1-5; TRBD1 might be the D (6 bases). Germline V lookup: CDR1 DFQATT, CDR2 SNEGSKA (reference sequence). The CDR3 extends over 12 amino acids. The ends were cut back, 5 bases at V and 7 bases at J, with 12 bases in the middle. The chain's CDR3 is CSARQERQPQHF. CDR3 bases: TGCAGTGCTCGACAGGAGAGGCAGCCCCAGCATTTT.

This clonotype was observed a handful of times. V is TRBV10-3 and J is TRBJ1-5; D is possibly TRBD1 (6 bases). Germline assignment: CDR1 ENHRY and CDR2 SYGVKD. Trimming pared 0 bases from V and 0 bases from J, leaving 12 bases between. This CDR3 has 17 residues. CDR3 sequence (DNA): TGTGCCATCAGTGAGTCTGGGGGCAGGTATAGCAATCAGCCCCAGCATTTT. Translated, it gives CAISESGGRYSNQPQHF.

The chain links TRBV4-1 to TRBJ1-5; D is ambiguous. The CDR3 has 15 amino acids. CDR1 and CDR2 (germline): MGHRA, YSYEKL. V dropped 0 bases and J dropped 6 bases, with 12 bases sitting between them. The CDR3: CASSQEWGTGQPQHF. In DNA form, the CDR3 reads TGCGCCAGCAGCCAAGAGTGGGGAACGGGTCAGCCCCAGCATTTT.

The V call is TRBV20-1, the J call TRBJ2-4; no firm D call. Germline V gives CDR1 DFQATT, CDR2 SNEGSKA (reference sequence). The CDR3 contains 12 residues. V was clipped by 1 base and J by 5 bases, with 6 bases between them. CDR3 DNA sequence: TGCAGTGCTAGAGCACACCAAAACATTCAGTACTTC. Translated: CSARAHQNIQYF.

The chain carries TRBV7-6 and TRBJ1-1; tentative D call: TRBD1 (5 bases). The CDR3 length is 19 residues. The V end lost 7 bases, the J end lost 0 bases, and 27 bases lay between the germline ends. Germline values: CDR1 SGHVS, CDR2 FNYEAQ. CDR3 bases: TGTGCCAGCACCACACTCGGGATCGGGGTAGGGGAAATGAACACTGAAGCTTTCTTT. Its protein is CASTTLGIGVGEMNTEAFF.

This clonotype was recorded a few times. This chain joins TRBV4-3 and TRBJ1-1; D call uncertain. The germline gives CDR1 LGHNA, CDR2 YSLEER. Deletions cut 0 bases from V and 1 base from J, with 9 bases between. There are 15 residues in the CDR3. Written as DNA, the CDR3 is TGCGCCAGCAGCCAAGATAGGGCAGAGAACACTGAAGCTTTCTTT. It encodes CASSQDRAENTEAFF.

The gene calls are TRBV20-1 and TRBJ1-5; D call uncertain. V dropped 3 bases and J dropped 0 bases, with 12 bases sitting between them. Per germline, CDR1 DFQATT and CDR2 SNEGSKA (reference sequence). This CDR3 region has 15 residues. The CDR3: CSASEQPISNQPQHF. For the CDR3, the DNA is TGCAGTGCTAGTGAGCAGCCGATTAGCAATCAGCCCCAGCATTTT.